This TCR beta chain stems from a study of early T cells in non-severe SARS-CoV-2 infection. Study-wide background: Sequencing of bulk RNA from unsorted whole blood was done, without chain pairing.

Findings of the study overall: Private and CD4 specificities were missed by VDJdb matching, skewed to anti-spike CD8.

V was cut by 1 base and J by 10 bases, with 14 bases left in between. The CDR3 spans 15 residues. In germline, CDR1 is LGHDT, CDR2 YNNKEL (reference sequence). This clonotype was seen repeatedly, ten times or more. Its specificity is unknown. Individual cDNA molecules received unique molecular identifiers during library preparation. TCRdb recomputed calls from the 5' RACE reads with MiXCR, one row per CDR3 protein. The sample contains 80,000 to 95,000 distinct CDR3 sequences, approximately 13% of which appear only once. Sequencing was carried out using whole blood. The V call is TRBV3-1, the J call TRBJ1-6; tentatively, D is TRBD1 (5 bases). The TCR was taken from an adult who was a healthcare worker with PCR-confirmed SARS-CoV-2 infection or an uninfected control (not recorded which). The CDR3 DNA reads as TGTGCCAGCAGCCAAGGACGGCAGACAGAGTCACCCCTCCACTTT. It encodes CASSQGRQTESPLHF.